This T cell receptor beta chain was sequenced for a study of regulatory T cells in long-lasting Graves disease. Regarding the study as a whole: Not thyroid tissue but only peripheral blood was studied.

Construction of the TCR beta libraries employed iRepertoire HTBI primers in conjunction with Arm-PCR of CDR3 regions. TCRdb re-analysed the multiplex PCR reads in MiXCR, keeping a single row per CDR3 protein. The data contain 400,000 to 500,000 distinct CDR3 sequences, roughly 22% of them singletons. As for time point: persistent/refractory GD, antithyroid drugs over 5 years with positive TRAb. PBMCs provided the RNA from which the TCR library was made. This clonotype was seen more than once but under ten times. The antigen is unknown. Looked up from germline, CDR1 is KGHSH and CDR2 is LQKENI. V lost 2 bases and J lost 1, with 10 bases in between. CDR3 length: 15 amino acids.

This clonotype was sampled from a female donor with Graves disease. The sequencing here drew on peripheral blood mononuclear cells (PBMCs), taken when the disease was refractory, from a patient treated with antithyroid drugs. This sequence joins TRBV18 and TRBJ2-3, with a possible D match to TRBD2 (7 bases). CDR3 coding DNA: TGTGCCAGCTCACCAACAGGGAGGGGCACAGATACGCAGTATTTT. It codes for CASSPTGRGTDTQYF. The whole variable domain, filled in from reference TRBV18 and TRBJ2-3, reads NAGVMQNPRHLVRRRGQEARLRCSPMKGHSHVYWYRQLPEEGLKFMVYLQKENIIDESGMPKERFSAEFPKEGPSILRIQQVVRGDSAAYFCASSPTGRGTDTQYFGPGTRLTVL.